This TCR beta chain is drawn from a study of blood T cell repertoires in COVID-19. Study-level background: COVID-19 samples, acute and convalescent, were from the United States, Italy and Spain. From T cells, B-cell-depleted T cells, or PBMCs came the material, which was cDNA or gDNA.

Authors' processing steps: Counts of nucleated cells, estimated from reference gene primer amplification, were obtained. Sequencing used immunoSEQ multiplex PCR; TCRdb keeps in-frame clones, though not all of them. V, J and clone size reflect that table, while D and trimming were determined from the DNA. In the table there are approximately 110,000 clones, about 85% of which are singletons. Trimming cost V 5 bases and J 3 bases, with 12 bases left between them. The CDR3 is 14 amino acids. Germline V gene data show CDR1 as MNHEY and CDR2 as SVGAGI. This chain links TRBV6-5 with TRBJ2-3, with D possibly matching TRBD2 (5 bases). The specimen was peripheral blood. This clonotype was obtained from a man aged 50-59 years with acute or convalescent COVID-19. The DNA for the CDR3 is TGTGCCAGCAGTCTCGGGGTAGCAACAGATACGCAGTATTTT. Its protein product is CASSLGVATDTQYF.